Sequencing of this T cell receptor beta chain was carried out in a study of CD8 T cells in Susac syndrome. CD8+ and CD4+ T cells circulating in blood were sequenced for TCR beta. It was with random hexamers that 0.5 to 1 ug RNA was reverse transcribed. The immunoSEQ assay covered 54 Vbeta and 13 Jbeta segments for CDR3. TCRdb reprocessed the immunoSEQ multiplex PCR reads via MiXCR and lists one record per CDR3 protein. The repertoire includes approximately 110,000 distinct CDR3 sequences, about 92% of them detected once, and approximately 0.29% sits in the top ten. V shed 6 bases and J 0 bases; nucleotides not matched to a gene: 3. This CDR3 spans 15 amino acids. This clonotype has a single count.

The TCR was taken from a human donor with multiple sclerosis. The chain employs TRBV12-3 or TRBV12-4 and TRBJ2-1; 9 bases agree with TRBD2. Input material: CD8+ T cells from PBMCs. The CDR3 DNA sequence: TGTGCCAGCAGGGCGACTAGCGGCTCCTACAATGAGCAGTTCTTC. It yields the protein CASRATSGSYNEQFF.